The 32 T cell receptor beta chains given below trace back to one sample, sequenced in a study of monozygotic twins with inflammatory bowel disease. TCRdb reprocessed the 5' RACE reads, with one entry per CDR3 protein and no DNA. The sample has fewer than 450,000 distinct CDR3 sequences. The sequenced material came from blood. The receptor set was obtained from a human donor with ulcerative colitis or Crohn's disease, or a healthy co-twin of an affected twin (not recorded which).

The chain is built from TRBV5-1 and TRBJ2-7; no DNA is available, so the TRBD1 call from TCRdb remains unchecked. Germline V gene sequence: CDR1 SGHRS, CDR2 YFSETQ. The CDR3 has 15 amino acids. The CDR3 sequence is CASSLYTGGVNEQYF. The full variable domain, rest sourced from reference TRBV5-1 and TRBJ2-7, is KAGVTQTPRYLIKTRGQQVTLSCSPISGHRSVSWYQQTPGQGLQFLFEYFSETQRNKGNFPGRFSGRQFSNSRSEMNVSTLELGDSALYLCASSLYTGGVNEQYFGPGTRLTVT.

The V call is TRBV29-1, the J call TRBJ2-1. The germline CDR1 and CDR2 sequences are SQVTM and ANQGSEA. CDR3 length equals 14 residues. CDR3 region: CSVRAFVSYNEQFF.

The chain recombines TRBV12-3 or TRBV12-4 with TRBJ1-5. The CDR3 length is 15 residues. CDR3 region: CASSLARADNQPQHF.

J is TRBJ2-3 and V is TRBV9; as DNA is missing, the TRBD1 call by TCRdb cannot be tested. Germline lookup yields CDR1 SGDLS and CDR2 YYNGEE. The CDR3 spans 13 residues. CDR3 loop: CASSETGPDTQYF.

This chain joins TRBV20-1 and TRBJ1-4. The CDR3 is 16 amino acids. Germline CDR1 DFQATT, CDR2 SNEGSKA (reference sequence). This CDR3 is CSASYPTWNSNEKLFF.

The chain has TRBV6-5 and TRBJ2-7; the D call of TRBD1 rests on TCRdb alone, since no DNA is present to check it. The germline CDR1 and CDR2 sequences are MNHEY and SVGAGI. This CDR3 has 15 residues. The CDR3 sequence: CASSYSDRGRYEQYF.

The V call is TRBV19, the J call TRBJ1-5; TCRdb names TRBD1, which stays unverified in the absence of DNA. The CDR3 totals 16 residues. Germline V gene data show CDR1 as LNHDA and CDR2 as SQIVND (reference sequence). CDR3 amino acids: CASSSRDSVLNQPQHF.

The J gene is TRBJ1-4, the V gene TRBV7-2; TCRdb selects TRBD1, and the lack of DNA leaves this call unchecked. CDR3 length equals 15 residues. Germline V gene sequence: CDR1 SGHTA, CDR2 FQGNSA. The CDR3 protein is CASSLWGTEEEKLFF.

The J gene is TRBJ2-7, the V gene TRBV5-8; TCRdb proposes TRBD1, but this gene call is untestable without DNA. Germline CDR1 and CDR2: SGHTS and YDEGEE. The CDR3 extends over 14 amino acids. The CDR3 is CASSFRTGDYEQYF.

The V gene is TRBV5-1, the J gene TRBJ1-2; TCRdb lists TRBD1, though no DNA is available to test this call. This CDR3 is 14 amino acids long. Germline loops: CDR1 SGHRS, CDR2 YFSETQ. The chain's CDR3 is CASGLRQGAVGYTF.

The rearrangement joins TRBV29-1 to TRBJ2-7; TCRdb proposes TRBD1, but this gene call is untestable without DNA. Germline V gene lookup returns CDR1 SQVTM and CDR2 ANQGSEA. CDR3 size: 15 residues. The CDR3 here is CSVEEKGIISYEQYF.

This chain uses TRBV4-2 with TRBJ2-3; TCRdb names TRBD2, which stays unverified in the absence of DNA. Germline V gene lookup returns CDR1 LGHNA and CDR2 YNFKEQ. CDR3 length equals 16 residues. CDR3 loop: CASSQEGGGGGRPQYF.

V usage is TRBV5-1 and J usage is TRBJ2-5; TCRdb's assignment of TRBD1 cannot be checked, as there is no DNA. The CDR3 extends over 13 amino acids. Germline CDR1 SGHRS, CDR2 YFSETQ. The CDR3 region is CASSLQGGETQYF.

V and J are TRBV24-1 and TRBJ2-3; TCRdb's assignment of TRBD1 cannot be checked, as there is no DNA. Germline CDR1 reads KGHDR; CDR2 reads SFDVKD. The CDR3 runs 15 residues. The CDR3 sequence is CATSEAQGFRDTQYF.

The genes are TRBV5-8 and TRBJ2-1. The CDR3 spans 15 residues. Looked up from germline, CDR1 is SGHTS and CDR2 is YDEGEE. The CDR3 here is CASRRGRGSYNEQFF.

The CDR3 region is CASSQGTRIYEQYF. J is TRBJ2-7 and V is TRBV4-2; TCRdb indicates TRBD2, and absent DNA this call remains unverified. The CDR3 runs 14 residues. Germline V lookup: CDR1 LGHNA, CDR2 YNFKEQ.

The chain recombines TRBV4-2 with TRBJ1-1; without DNA, the TCRdb call of TRBD1 cannot be checked. This CDR3 is built from 18 residues. The germline V gene encodes CDR1 LGHNA and CDR2 YNFKEQ. CDR3 in amino acids: CASSQDWGVGVRNTEAFF.

This chain joins TRBV24-1 and TRBJ2-3; the D call from TCRdb, TRBD1, cannot be confirmed without DNA. The germline CDR1 and CDR2 sequences are KGHDR and SFDVKD. This CDR3 is built from 18 residues. CDR3 sequence: CATSDPRTRTGAKDTQYF.

This rearrangement joins TRBV30 to TRBJ2-7; TCRdb gives TRBD1 as the D gene, but with no DNA this cannot be confirmed. The CDR3 consists of 15 residues. Looked up from germline, CDR1 is GTSNPN and CDR2 is SVGIG (reference sequence). CDR3 region: CAWSAPDRVTGEQYF.

The chain combines TRBV21-1 with TRBJ1-4; without DNA, the TCRdb call of TRBD1 cannot be checked. TRBV21-1 is recorded as a pseudogene. This CDR3 comprises 15 residues. CDR3 sequence reads: CASSRGARKVEKLFF.

The V and J genes are TRBV10-3 and TRBJ1-2. CDR3 length: 13 amino acids. CDR1 and CDR2 from the germline V gene are ENHRY and SYGVKD. The CDR3 loop is CAIRSDGRDGYTF.

The V and J genes are TRBV5-1 and TRBJ2-5. The CDR3 is 13 residues long. Germline V gives CDR1 SGHRS, CDR2 YFSETQ. CDR3 sequence: CASRTQDQETQYF.

The CDR3 region is CASSPGATYNSPLHF. The gene calls are TRBV4-3 and TRBJ1-6. The CDR3 totals 15 residues. Germline CDR1 reads LGHNA; CDR2 reads YSLEER.

The chain carries TRBV5-1 and TRBJ2-3; no DNA is available, so the TRBD2 call from TCRdb remains unchecked. The CDR3 length is 15 residues. Germline V CDR1 and CDR2: SGHRS, YFSETQ. This CDR3 reads CASSPSSGGLNTQYF. The full variable domain, rest sourced from reference TRBV5-1 and TRBJ2-3, is KAGVTQTPRYLIKTRGQQVTLSCSPISGHRSVSWYQQTPGQGLQFLFEYFSETQRNKGNFPGRFSGRQFSNSRSEMNVSTLELGDSALYLCASSPSSGGLNTQYFGPGTRLTVL.

Here the CDR3 reads CASLKPGQGIFSNQPQHF. The rearrangement joins TRBV28 to TRBJ1-5; the D call of TRBD1 rests on TCRdb alone, since no DNA is present to check it. Germline CDR1 MDHEN, CDR2 SYDVKM. CDR3 length equals 18 residues.

The CDR3: CASSQSWGIQQYF. This chain uses TRBV23-1 with TRBJ2-7. TRBV23-1 is known as an ORF, though its function is uncertain. This CDR3 is built from 13 residues.

V gene TRBV10-3 combines with J gene TRBJ2-1; TCRdb lists TRBD1, though no DNA is available to test this call. CDR3 length: 15 amino acids. The germline V gene encodes CDR1 ENHRY and CDR2 SYGVKD. The CDR3 reads CAMRPTGGSYNEQFF.

This chain joins TRBV7-2 and TRBJ1-1. The CDR3 spans 12 residues. Germline CDR1 and CDR2: SGHTA and FQGNSA. CDR3 residues: CASSLLGTEAFF. Supplemented by reference TRBV7-2 and TRBJ1-1, the full variable domain reads GAGVSQSPSNKVTEKGKDVELRCDPISGHTALYWYRQSLGQGLEFLIYFQGNSAPDKSGLPSDRFSAERTGGSVSTLTIQRTQQEDSAVYLCASSLLGTEAFFGQGTRLTVV.

The rearrangement uses TRBV20-1 and TRBJ2-3; TCRdb picks TRBD1, but there is no DNA to check that call. Germline V gene lookup returns CDR1 DFQATT and CDR2 SNEGSKA (reference sequence). This CDR3 contains 16 residues. The CDR3 protein is CSARDPGGSSTDTQYF.

The chain has TRBV7-9 and TRBJ1-2; the D gene TCRdb calls, TRBD1, cannot be checked with no DNA. There are 15 residues in the CDR3. The V gene's germline CDR1 is SEHNR and CDR2 FQNEAQ (reference sequence). The chain's CDR3 is CASSPGRGPTYGYTF.

The chain couples TRBV29-1 to TRBJ1-2. CDR1 is SQVTM, CDR2 ANQGSEA, per germline. The CDR3 has 15 amino acids. Here the CDR3 reads CSVKQGEPFNYGYTF. Looking up the rest from reference TRBV29-1 and TRBJ1-2 gives the full variable domain: SAVISQKPSRDICQRGTSLTIQCQVDSQVTMMFWYRQQPGQSLTLIATANQGSEATYESGFVIDKFPISRPNLTFSTLTVSNMSPEDSSIYLCSVKQGEPFNYGYTFGSGTRLTVV.

The chain recombines TRBV6-2 or TRBV6-3 with TRBJ1-2; the D gene TCRdb calls, TRBD1, cannot be checked with no DNA. CDR1 MNHEY and CDR2 SVGEGT come from the germline V gene. The CDR3 length is 16 residues. This CDR3 is CASSYSKQGANYGYTF.